Below, one T cell receptor beta chain is given with its context. The germline gives CDR1 DFQATT, CDR2 SNEGSKA (reference sequence). The CDR3 is made up of 13 amino acids. The V segment lost 3 bases and the J segment 1 base; nucleotides outside the gene matches: 2. The authors made cDNA by 5'RACE with 10-nucleotide random UMIs. TCRdb redid the calling of the 5' RACE reads with MiXCR, one entry per CDR3 protein. The sample has tens of thousands of distinct CDR3 sequences, about 13% seen once. The record originates from a study of neurological immune-mediated disorders. Material: PBMCs. The TCR originated in a woman between 55 and 75 years old with HTLV-1-associated myelopathy (HAM/TSP). The chain has TRBV20-1 and TRBJ2-5, with 7 nucleotides matching TRBD2. The CDR3: CSARQRGQETQYF. The CDR3 DNA sequence: TGCAGTGCTAGGCAGCGGGGCCAAGAGACCCAGTACTTC.